This is a list of T cell receptor beta chains from one sample in a study of shared clonotypes between healthy human individuals. TCRdb's copy holds only in-frame clones and misses some; the assay was immunoSEQ multiplex PCR. Here the sample spans a few million clones, around 90% being singletons. The sample taken for sequencing was naive CD4+ T cells sorted from blood. All receptors come from a man aged 18 to 29 in good health. Each CDR3 is given with its conserved first and last residue. The D gene is left open where the match is weak. Clone size is stated in some rows and not others, as once, few, many or a class when expanded.

>TRBJ2-7|TRBV6-5|NA|NA|15
TGTGCCAGCAGTTACTCGGGAGTCGGGAACTACGAGCAGTACTTC
CASSYSGVGNYEQYF
>TRBJ2-2|TRBV15|NA|NA|13
TGTGCCACCAGCGGATCAGGGGCCGGGGAGCTGTTTTTT
CATSGSGAGELFF
>TRBJ1-3|TRBV4-1|TRBD1|NA|16
TGCGCCAGCAGCCTTCGACAGGGAGGAACTGGAAACACCATATATTTT
CASSLRQGGTGNTIYF
>TRBJ2-7|TRBV7-9|NA|NA|15
TGTGCCAGCAGCTTAGTTACAGTCTTACGCTACGAGCAGTACTTC
CASSLVTVLRYEQYF
>TRBJ2-7|TRBV18|TRBD2|NA|15
TGTGCCAGCTCACCCTCGGGAGGGAGCTCCTACGAGCAGTACTTC
CASSPSGGSSYEQYF
>TRBJ1-2|TRBV2|TRBD1|NA|11
TGTGCCATGTCGCAGGGGGACGGCTACACCTTC
CAMSQGDGYTF
>TRBJ1-6|TRBV19|NA|NA|14
TGTGCCAGTAGTACAGCACAAGCCAATTCACCCCTCCACTTT
CASSTAQANSPLHF
>TRBJ2-7|TRBV2|TRBD2|NA|14
TGTGCCAGCACGCGGACTAGCGGATCCTACGAGCAGTACTTC
CASTRTSGSYEQYF
>TRBJ1-2|TRBV28|NA|NA|13
TGTGCCAGCAGTTCGGCGTCCCCCTATGGCTACACCTTC
CASSSASPYGYTF
>TRBJ1-3|TRBV30|NA|NA|16
TGTGCCTGGAGTGGACCGGGAATTCCCTCTGGAAACACCATATATTTT
CAWSGPGIPSGNTIYF
>TRBJ2-1|TRBV2|NA|NA|15
TGTGCCAGCAGTGAAACGTCTAGCTCCTACAATGAGCAGTTCTTC
CASSETSSSYNEQFF
>TRBJ1-1|TRBV6-4|NA|NA|14
TGTGCCAGCAGTCCCACGGGGGGGGCGACTGAAGCTTTCTTT
CASSPTGGATEAFF
>TRBJ2-1|TRBV28|NA|NA|17
TGTGCCAGCACCCCCAAGACCCGCGGGAAGGGGTACAATGAGCAGTTCTTC
CASTPKTRGKGYNEQFF
>TRBJ2-1|TRBV7-2|NA|NA|18
TGTGCCAGCACCTTCCACACTTCTCCGGGACACTCCTACAATGAGCAGTTCTTC
CASTFHTSPGHSYNEQFF
>TRBJ2-1|TRBV7-3|TRBD1|NA|14
TGTGCCAGCGGCCGGGACAGGGGTTACAATGAGCAGTTCTTC
CASGRDRGYNEQFF
>TRBJ2-5|TRBV30|NA|NA|14
TGTGCCTGGAGTTGGGCAGGGGGAGGAGAGACCCAGTACTTC
CAWSWAGGGETQYF
>TRBJ2-2|TRBV7-2|TRBD2|NA|15
TGTGCCAGCAAGGGACTAGCGGGAGTATATGGGGAGCTGTTTTTT
CASKGLAGVYGELFF
>TRBJ1-1|TRBV7-9|NA|few|14
TGTGCCAGCAGCCAGAACACTGGGAACACTGAAGCTTTCTTT
CASSQNTGNTEAFF
>TRBJ2-5|TRBV6-5|NA|NA|14
TGTGTCAGCAGTTACTCAGTCAGCCAAGAGACCCAGTACTTC
CVSSYSVSQETQYF
>TRBJ2-2|TRBV15|NA|NA|14
TGTGCCACCAGCAGAGCTGGAGGCACCGGGGAGCTGTTTTTT
CATSRAGGTGELFF
>TRBJ1-1|TRBV5-1|NA|NA|14
TGCGCCAGCAGCTTGGCAGGGCTAGGGACTGAAGCTTTCTTT
CASSLAGLGTEAFF
>TRBJ1-1|TRBV6-5|NA|few|13
TGTGCCAGCAGTTCTAGACTGAACACTGAAGCTTTCTTT
CASSSRLNTEAFF